The source of this TCR beta chain is a study of shared clonotypes between healthy human individuals. General study results and limits: Despite large depth, sorted-subset datasets appeared incompletely sequenced.

Each replicate PCR on the sorted subsets used 200 to 250 ng DNA (about 30,000 T cell genomes). In the source study's methods: There were no quality scores in the junction-only immunoSEQ sequences, so filtering differed. Generated by immunoSEQ multiplex PCR, the TCRdb table keeps only in-frame clones and is missing some. The DNA was the basis for D and trimming; V, J and clone size are from that table. The sample lists 950,000 to 1,300,000 clones; approximately 72% were seen once. CDR1 is MNHEY, CDR2 SVGAGI, per germline. The CDR3 consists of 13 residues. With 0 bases removed from V and 8 bases from J, the gap between germline ends came to 10 bases. Remarks on this clone: As yet, its antigen is unknown.

Sequencing was done on a sample of memory CD4+ T cells sorted from blood. Documented subset: CD45RA-negative fraction. The sequence derives from a man aged 18 to 29 in good health. The V and J genes are TRBV6-5 and TRBJ1-2; maybe TRBD1 (5 bases). CDR3 loop: CASSYSLGQGYTF. CDR3 nucleotide sequence: TGTGCCAGCAGTTACTCTTTGGGGCAAGGCTACACCTTC.